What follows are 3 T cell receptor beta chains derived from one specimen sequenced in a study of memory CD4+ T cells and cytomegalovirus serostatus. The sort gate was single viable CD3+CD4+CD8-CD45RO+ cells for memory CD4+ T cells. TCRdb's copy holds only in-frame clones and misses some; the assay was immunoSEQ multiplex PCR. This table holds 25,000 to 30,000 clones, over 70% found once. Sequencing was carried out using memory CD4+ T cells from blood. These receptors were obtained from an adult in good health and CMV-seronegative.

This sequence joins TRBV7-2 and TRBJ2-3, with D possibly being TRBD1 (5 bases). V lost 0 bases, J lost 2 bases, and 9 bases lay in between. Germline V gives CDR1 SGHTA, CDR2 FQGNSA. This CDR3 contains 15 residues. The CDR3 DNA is TGTGCCAGCAGCTTAGCAGGGGTCTCCACAGATACGCAGTATTTT. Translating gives CASSLAGVSTDTQYF. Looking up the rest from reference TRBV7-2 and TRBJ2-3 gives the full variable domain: GAGVSQSPSNKVTEKGKDVELRCDPISGHTALYWYRQSLGQGLEFLIYFQGNSAPDKSGLPSDRFSAERTGGSVSTLTIQRTQQEDSAVYLCASSLAGVSTDTQYFGPGTRLTVL.

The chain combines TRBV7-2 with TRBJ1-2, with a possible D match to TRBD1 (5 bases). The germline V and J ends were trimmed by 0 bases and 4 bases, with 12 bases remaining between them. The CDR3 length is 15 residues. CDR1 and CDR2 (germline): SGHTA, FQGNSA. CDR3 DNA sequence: TGTGCCAGCAGCTTAGCCGGGACTGGAGTCTATGGCTACACCTTC. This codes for CASSLAGTGVYGYTF. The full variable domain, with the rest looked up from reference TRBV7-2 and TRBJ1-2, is GAGVSQSPSNKVTEKGKDVELRCDPISGHTALYWYRQSLGQGLEFLIYFQGNSAPDKSGLPSDRFSAERTGGSVSTLTIQRTQQEDSAVYLCASSLAGTGVYGYTFGSGTRLTVV.

CDR3 DNA: TGTGCCAGCAGCTGGGGCGTTGGGTCCGGCTACACCTTC. Protein sequence: CASSWGVGSGYTF. This sequence joins TRBV5-6 and TRBJ1-2; weak D call: TRBD1 (5 bases). Germline V gene lookup returns CDR1 SGHDT and CDR2 YYEEEE. The CDR3 sequence is 13 residues long. V was trimmed by 3 bases and J by 8 bases, leaving 14 bases between them.